This entry is about one TCR beta chain. Antigen: not known. The investigators amplified TCR beta CDR3 regions from RNA transcripts. Using the HTBI primer set, a first-round RT-PCR was run on the TCR CDR3. TCRdb itself ran the multiplex PCR reads through MiXCR, one entry per CDR3 protein. The sample consists of roughly 710,000 distinct CDR3 sequences, under 45% of them appearing once. CDR3 length: 19 amino acids. The junction had 15 bases not matched to a gene; V was cut back by 6 bases and J by 3 bases. CDR1 MDHEN and CDR2 SYDVKM come from the germline V gene. This record belongs to a study of T cells in Graves' hyperthyroidism and ophthalmopathy. At the level of the study: Blood from the periphery was taken at initial diagnosis, before any treatment. Study-wide findings and caveats: Using 13 V-J features, a model discriminated ophthalmopathy from stable hyperthyroidism. Ophthalmopathy, which appeared later, was predicted by the model a median roughly 6.4 months before onset.

Diagnostic decisions used clinical symptoms, serum thyroxine and TRAb, thyroid ultrasound and orbital computed tomography. This TCR was sampled from a woman in her thirties or forties with Graves' hyperthyroidism. This chain joins TRBV28 and TRBJ2-7; 15 nucleotides align to TRBD2. Input material: blood. The CDR3 reads CASSSPGLAGGSVGYEQYF. The CDR3 bases are TGTGCCAGCAGCTCCCCGGGACTAGCGGGAGGCTCGGTGGGCTACGAGCAGTACTTC.